This T cell receptor beta chain was obtained from a study of chronic HIV infection and antiretroviral therapy. The V gene end was trimmed by 1 base and the J gene end by 2 bases; junction bases not matched to a gene: 2. The CDR3 is 15 amino acids. Germline-derived CDR1 and CDR2 are MGHRA and YSYEKL. This clonotype has only a few counts. TCRdb independently ran MiXCR on the 5' RACE reads; one entry per CDR3 protein. The sample includes some 37,000 distinct CDR3 sequences, 7.5% to 9% seen only once; the top ten take around 3%. The chain combines TRBV4-1 with TRBJ1-2; 9 bases map to TRBD1. What was sequenced was peripheral blood. The sequence was collected from an adult who had HIV and had not received antiretroviral therapy, or was an uninfected healthy control (not recorded which). The CDR3 DNA is TGCGCCAGCAGCCAAGGAACAGGGGGCAACTATGGCTACACCTTC. The encoded protein is CASSQGTGGNYGYTF.